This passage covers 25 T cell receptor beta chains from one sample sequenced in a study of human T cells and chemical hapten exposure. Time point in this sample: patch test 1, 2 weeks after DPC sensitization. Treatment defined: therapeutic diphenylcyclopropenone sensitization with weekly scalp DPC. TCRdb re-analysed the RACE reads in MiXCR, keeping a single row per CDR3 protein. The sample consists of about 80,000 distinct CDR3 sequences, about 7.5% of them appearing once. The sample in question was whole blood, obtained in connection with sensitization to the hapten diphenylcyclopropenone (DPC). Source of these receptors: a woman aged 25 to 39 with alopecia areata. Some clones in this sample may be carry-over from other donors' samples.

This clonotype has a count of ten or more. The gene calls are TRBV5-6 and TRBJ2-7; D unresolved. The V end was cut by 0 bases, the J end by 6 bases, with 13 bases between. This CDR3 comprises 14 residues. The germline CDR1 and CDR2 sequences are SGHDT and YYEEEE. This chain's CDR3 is CASSLVRMGGEQYF. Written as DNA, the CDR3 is TGTGCCAGCAGCTTGGTAAGGATGGGCGGCGAGCAGTACTTC.

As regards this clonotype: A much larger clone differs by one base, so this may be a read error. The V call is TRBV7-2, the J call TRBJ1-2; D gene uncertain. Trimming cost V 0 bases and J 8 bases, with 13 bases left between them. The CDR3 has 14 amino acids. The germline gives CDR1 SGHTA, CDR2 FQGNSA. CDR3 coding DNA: TGTGCCAGCAGCTTAGCATACCCCGCCGGGGGCTACACCTTC. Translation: CASSLAYPAGGYTF.

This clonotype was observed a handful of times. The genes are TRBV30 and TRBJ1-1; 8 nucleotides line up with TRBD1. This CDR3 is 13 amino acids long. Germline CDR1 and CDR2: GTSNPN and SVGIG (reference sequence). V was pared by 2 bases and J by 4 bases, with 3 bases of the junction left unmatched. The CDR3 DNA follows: TGTGCCTGGAGTCCCACAGGGGGCACTGAAGCTTTCTTT. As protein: CAWSPTGGTEAFF.

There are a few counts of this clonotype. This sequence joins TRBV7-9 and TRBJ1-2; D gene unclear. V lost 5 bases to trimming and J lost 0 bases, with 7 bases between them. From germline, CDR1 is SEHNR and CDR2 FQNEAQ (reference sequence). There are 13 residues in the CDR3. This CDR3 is CASSETTNYGYTF. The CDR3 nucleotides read TGTGCCAGCAGCGAAACAACTAACTATGGCTACACCTTC.

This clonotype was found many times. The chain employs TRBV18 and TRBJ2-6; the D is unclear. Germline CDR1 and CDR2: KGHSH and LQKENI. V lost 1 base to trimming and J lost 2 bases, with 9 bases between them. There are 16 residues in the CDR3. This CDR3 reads CASSPQTVTGANVLTF. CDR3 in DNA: TGTGCCAGCTCACCACAAACAGTCACTGGGGCCAACGTCCTGACTTTC.

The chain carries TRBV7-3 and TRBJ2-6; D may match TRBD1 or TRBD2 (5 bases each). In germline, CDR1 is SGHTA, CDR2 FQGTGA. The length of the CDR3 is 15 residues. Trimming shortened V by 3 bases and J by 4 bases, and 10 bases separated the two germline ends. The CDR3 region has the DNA TGTGCCAGCAGCTTCAGAGGGGCCGGGGCCAACGTCCTGACTTTC. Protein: CASSFRGAGANVLTF.

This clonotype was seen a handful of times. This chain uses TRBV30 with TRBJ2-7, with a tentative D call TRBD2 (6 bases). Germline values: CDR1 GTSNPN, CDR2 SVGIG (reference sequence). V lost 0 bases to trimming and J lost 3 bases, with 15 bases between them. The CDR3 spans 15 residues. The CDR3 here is CAWSVPPRGHYEQYF. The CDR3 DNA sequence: TGTGCCTGGAGTGTACCTCCGCGGGGCCACTACGAGCAGTACTTC.

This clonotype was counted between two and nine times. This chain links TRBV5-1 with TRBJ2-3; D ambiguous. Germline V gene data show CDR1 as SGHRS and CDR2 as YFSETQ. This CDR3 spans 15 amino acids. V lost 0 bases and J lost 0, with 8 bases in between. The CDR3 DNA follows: TGCGCCAGCAGCTTGGATGTTGGTAGCACAGATACGCAGTATTTT. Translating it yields CASSLDVGSTDTQYF.

CDR3 nucleotides: TGTGCCAGCTCACCTACCCCAGACGGAATATCCTACGAGCAGTACTTC. Translated: CASSPTPDGISYEQYF. The rearrangement uses TRBV18 and TRBJ2-7; D not certain. Germline lookup yields CDR1 KGHSH and CDR2 LQKENI. This CDR3 comprises 16 residues. Trimming removed 3 bases at V and 1 base at J, with 16 bases between.

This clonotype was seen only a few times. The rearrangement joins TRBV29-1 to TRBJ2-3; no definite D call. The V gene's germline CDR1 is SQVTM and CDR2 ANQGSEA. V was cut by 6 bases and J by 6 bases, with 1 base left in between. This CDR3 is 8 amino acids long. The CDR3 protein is CSVDTQYF. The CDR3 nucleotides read TGCAGCGTGGATACGCAGTATTTT.

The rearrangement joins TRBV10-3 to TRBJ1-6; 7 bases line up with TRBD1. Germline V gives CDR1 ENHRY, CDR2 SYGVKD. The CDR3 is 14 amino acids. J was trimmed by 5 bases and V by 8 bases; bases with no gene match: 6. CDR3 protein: CAIGDSGHNSPLHF. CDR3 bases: TGTGCCATCGGGGACAGTGGGCATAATTCACCCCTCCACTTT.

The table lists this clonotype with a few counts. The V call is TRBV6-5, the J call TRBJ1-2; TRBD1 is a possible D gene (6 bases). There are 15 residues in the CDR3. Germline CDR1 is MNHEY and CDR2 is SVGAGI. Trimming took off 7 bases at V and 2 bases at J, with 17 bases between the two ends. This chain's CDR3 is CASTLSGVSNYGYTF. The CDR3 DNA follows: TGTGCCAGCACATTATCAGGGGTGTCAAACTATGGCTACACCTTC.

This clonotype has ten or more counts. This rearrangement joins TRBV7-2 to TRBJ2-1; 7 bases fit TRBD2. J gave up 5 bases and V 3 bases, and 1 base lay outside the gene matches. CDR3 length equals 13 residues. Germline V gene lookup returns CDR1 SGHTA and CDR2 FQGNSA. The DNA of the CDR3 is TGTGCCAGCAGCTTGGGACTAAACAATGAGCAGTTCTTC. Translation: CASSLGLNNEQFF.

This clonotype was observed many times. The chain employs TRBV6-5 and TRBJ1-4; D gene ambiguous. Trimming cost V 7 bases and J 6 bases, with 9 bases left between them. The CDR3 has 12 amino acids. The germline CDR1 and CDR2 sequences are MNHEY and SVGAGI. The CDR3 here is CASKRFDEKLFF. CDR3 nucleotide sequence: TGTGCCAGCAAAAGGTTCGATGAAAAACTGTTTTTT.

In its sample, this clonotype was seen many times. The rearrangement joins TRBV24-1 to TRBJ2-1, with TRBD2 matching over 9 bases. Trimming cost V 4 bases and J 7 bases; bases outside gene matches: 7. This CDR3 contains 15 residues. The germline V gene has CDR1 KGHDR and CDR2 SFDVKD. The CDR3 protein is CATSEGGGAGNEQFF. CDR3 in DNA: TGTGCCACCAGTGAAGGCGGGGGGGCGGGGAATGAGCAGTTCTTC.

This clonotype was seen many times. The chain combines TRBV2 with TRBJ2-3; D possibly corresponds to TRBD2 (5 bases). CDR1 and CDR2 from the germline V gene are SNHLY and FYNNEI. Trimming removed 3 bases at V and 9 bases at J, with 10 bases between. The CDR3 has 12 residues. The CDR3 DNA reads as TGTGCCAGCAGTGATATCCGGGAAACGCAGTATTTT. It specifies CASSDIRETQYF.

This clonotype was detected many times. The CDR3 coding sequence is TGCAGTGCAGGGGGCATCACTGAAGCTTTCTTT. It translates to CSAGGITEAFF. This chain joins TRBV20-1 and TRBJ1-1; 7 nucleotides match TRBD1. The V gene's germline CDR1 is DFQATT and CDR2 SNEGSKA (reference sequence). The CDR3 length is 11 residues. The junction had 2 bases not matched to a gene; V was cut back by 6 bases and J by 4 bases.

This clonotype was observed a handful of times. The CDR3 DNA follows: TGCGCCAGCAGCCGAGGACAGGGGTCAGGTAAAACTGAAGCTTTCTTT. Its protein is CASSRGQGSGKTEAFF. The chain joins TRBV5-1 to TRBJ1-1, with TRBD1 identical over 9 bases. The CDR3 is made up of 16 amino acids. Looked up from germline, CDR1 is SGHRS and CDR2 is YFSETQ. With V trimmed by 4 bases and J by 5 bases, 12 bases remained unmatched. Together with reference TRBV5-1 and TRBJ1-1, the CDR3 gives the full variable domain: KAGVTQTPRYLIKTRGQQVTLSCSPISGHRSVSWYQQTPGQGLQFLFEYFSETQRNKGNFPGRFSGRQFSNSRSEMNVSTLELGDSALYLCASSRGQGSGKTEAFFGQGTRLTVV.

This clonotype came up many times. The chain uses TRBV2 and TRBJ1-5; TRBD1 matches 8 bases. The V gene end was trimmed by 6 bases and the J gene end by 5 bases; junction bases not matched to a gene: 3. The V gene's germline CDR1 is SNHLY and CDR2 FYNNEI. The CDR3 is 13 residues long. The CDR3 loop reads CASRRGQDQPQHF. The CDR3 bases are TGTGCCAGCAGGAGGGGACAGGATCAGCCCCAGCATTTT.

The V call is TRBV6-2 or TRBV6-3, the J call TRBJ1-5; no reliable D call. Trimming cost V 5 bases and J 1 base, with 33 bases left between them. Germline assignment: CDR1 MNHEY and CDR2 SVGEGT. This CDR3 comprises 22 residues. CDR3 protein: CASSPKGPSGVGVARSNQPQHF. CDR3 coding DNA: TGTGCCAGCAGTCCTAAAGGACCTAGCGGGGTGGGTGTTGCGCGAAGCAATCAGCCCCAGCATTTT.

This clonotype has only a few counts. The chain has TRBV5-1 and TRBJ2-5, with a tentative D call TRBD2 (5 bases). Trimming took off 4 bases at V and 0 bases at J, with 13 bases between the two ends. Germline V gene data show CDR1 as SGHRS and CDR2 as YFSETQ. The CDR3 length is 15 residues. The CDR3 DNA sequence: TGCGCCAGCAGCAAGAGGACTGGAGACCAAGAGACCCAGTACTTC. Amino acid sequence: CASSKRTGDQETQYF. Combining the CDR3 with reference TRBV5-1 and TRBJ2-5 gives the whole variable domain KAGVTQTPRYLIKTRGQQVTLSCSPISGHRSVSWYQQTPGQGLQFLFEYFSETQRNKGNFPGRFSGRQFSNSRSEMNVSTLELGDSALYLCASSKRTGDQETQYFGPGTRLLVL.

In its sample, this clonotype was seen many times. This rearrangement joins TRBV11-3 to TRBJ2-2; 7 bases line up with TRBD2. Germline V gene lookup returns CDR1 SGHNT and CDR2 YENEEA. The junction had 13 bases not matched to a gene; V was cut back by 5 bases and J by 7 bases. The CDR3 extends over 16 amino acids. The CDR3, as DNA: TGTGCCAGCAGCCTCCGGGACTACATCGAAATCGGGGAGCTGTTTTTT. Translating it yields CASSLRDYIEIGELFF.

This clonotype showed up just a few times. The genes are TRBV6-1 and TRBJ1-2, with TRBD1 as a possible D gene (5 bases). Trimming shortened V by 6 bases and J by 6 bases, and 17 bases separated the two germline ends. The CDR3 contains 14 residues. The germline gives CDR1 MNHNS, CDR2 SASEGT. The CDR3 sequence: CASRNEDRNDGYTF. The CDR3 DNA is TGTGCCAGCAGAAACGAAGACAGAAACGATGGCTACACCTTC.

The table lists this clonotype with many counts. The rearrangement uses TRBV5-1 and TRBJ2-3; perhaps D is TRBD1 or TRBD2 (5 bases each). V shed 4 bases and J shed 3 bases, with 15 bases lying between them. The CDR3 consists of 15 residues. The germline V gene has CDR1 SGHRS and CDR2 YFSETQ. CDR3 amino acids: CASSEGTQETDTQYF. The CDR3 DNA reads TGCGCCAGCAGCGAAGGGACCCAGGAAACAGATACGCAGTATTTT. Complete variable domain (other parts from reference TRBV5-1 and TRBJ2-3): KAGVTQTPRYLIKTRGQQVTLSCSPISGHRSVSWYQQTPGQGLQFLFEYFSETQRNKGNFPGRFSGRQFSNSRSEMNVSTLELGDSALYLCASSEGTQETDTQYFGPGTRLTVL.

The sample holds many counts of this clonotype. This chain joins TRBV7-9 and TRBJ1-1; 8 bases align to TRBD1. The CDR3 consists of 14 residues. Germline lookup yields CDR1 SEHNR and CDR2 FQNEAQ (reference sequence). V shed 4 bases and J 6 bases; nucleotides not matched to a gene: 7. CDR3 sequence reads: CASSSQGAASEAFF. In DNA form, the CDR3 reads TGTGCCAGCAGCTCCCAGGGGGCGGCGTCTGAAGCTTTCTTT.